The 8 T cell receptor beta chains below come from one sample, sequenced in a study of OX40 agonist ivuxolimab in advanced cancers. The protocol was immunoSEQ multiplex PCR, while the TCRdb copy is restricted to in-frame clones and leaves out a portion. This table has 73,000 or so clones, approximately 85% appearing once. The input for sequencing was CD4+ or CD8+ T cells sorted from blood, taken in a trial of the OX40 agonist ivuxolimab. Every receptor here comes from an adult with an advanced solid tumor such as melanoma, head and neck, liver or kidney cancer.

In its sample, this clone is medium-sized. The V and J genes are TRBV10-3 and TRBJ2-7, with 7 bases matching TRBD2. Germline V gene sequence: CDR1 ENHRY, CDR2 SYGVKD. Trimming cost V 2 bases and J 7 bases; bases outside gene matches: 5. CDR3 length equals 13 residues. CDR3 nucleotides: TGTGCCATCAGTGAGGGACTAGTGAGGGAGCAGTACTTC. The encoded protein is CAISEGLVREQYF.

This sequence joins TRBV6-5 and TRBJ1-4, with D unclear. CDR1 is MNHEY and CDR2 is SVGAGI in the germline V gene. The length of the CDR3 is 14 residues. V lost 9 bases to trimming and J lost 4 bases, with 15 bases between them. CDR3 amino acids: CASLSRLGNEKLFF. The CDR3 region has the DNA TGTGCCAGTCTATCAAGGTTGGGTAATGAAAAACTGTTTTTT.

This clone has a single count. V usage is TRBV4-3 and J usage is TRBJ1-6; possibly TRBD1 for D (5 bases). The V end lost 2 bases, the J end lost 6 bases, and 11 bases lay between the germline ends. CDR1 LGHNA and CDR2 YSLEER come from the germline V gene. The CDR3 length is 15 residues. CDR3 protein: CASSQRSGFNSPLHF. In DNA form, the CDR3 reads TGCGCCAGCAGCCAAAGATCAGGGTTTAATTCACCCCTCCACTTT.

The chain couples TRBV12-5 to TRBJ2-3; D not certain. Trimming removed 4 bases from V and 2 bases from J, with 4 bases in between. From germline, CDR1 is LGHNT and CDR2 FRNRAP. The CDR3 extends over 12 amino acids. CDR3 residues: CASGSDTDTQYF. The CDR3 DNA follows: TGTGCTAGTGGTTCCGACACAGATACGCAGTATTTT.

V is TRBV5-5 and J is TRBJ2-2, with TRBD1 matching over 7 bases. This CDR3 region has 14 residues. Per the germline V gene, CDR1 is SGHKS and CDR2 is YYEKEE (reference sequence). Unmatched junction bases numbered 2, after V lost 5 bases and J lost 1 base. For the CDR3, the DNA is TGTGCCAGCAGGGGACAGCTGAACACCGGGGAGCTGTTTTTT. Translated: CASRGQLNTGELFF.

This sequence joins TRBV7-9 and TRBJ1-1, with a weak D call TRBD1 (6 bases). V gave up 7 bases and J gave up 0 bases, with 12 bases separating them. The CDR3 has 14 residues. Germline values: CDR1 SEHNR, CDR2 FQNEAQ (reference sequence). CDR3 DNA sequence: TGTGCCAGCACCAGGACAGAGGTGAACACTGAAGCTTTCTTT. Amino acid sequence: CASTRTEVNTEAFF.

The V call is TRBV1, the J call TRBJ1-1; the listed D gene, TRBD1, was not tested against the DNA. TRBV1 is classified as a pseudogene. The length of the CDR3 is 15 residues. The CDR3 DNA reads TGCACCAGCAGTTTAACAGGGGGCCCCGAAAATGAAGCTTTCTTT. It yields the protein CTSSLTGGPENEAFF.

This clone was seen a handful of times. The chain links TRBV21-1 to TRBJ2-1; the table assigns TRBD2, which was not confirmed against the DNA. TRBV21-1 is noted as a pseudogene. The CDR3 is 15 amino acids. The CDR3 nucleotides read TGTGCCAGCAGCAAAAATTCTGACGGGAGGTCCGTGCAGTTCTTC. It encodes CASSKNSDGRSVQFF.